This T cell receptor beta chain comes out of a study of cytomegalovirus exposure and HLA in healthy donors. The study, taken as a whole, reports: In a later analysis, most CMV-associated TCR beta chains appeared HLA-restricted. Later analysis demonstrated an association between a missense DCLRE1C variant and TCR beta V- and J-gene trimming. Later analysis indicated greater clonal expansion among HLA-associated TCR beta chains than among equally common other chains.

This clone was seen just once. The antigen is not known. The ends lost 1 base at V and 7 bases at J; junction bases unmatched: 5. The germline V gene has CDR1 SGHNT and CDR2 YENEEA. The CDR3 has 16 amino acids. The study ran its PCR with 60 Vbeta and 13 Jbeta primers. Method: immunoSEQ multiplex PCR; TCRdb's copy keeps in-frame clones and lacks some. The sample holds about 150,000 clones, 66% seen once. The chain carries TRBV11-3 and TRBJ2-2; TRBD2 agrees at 11 bases. Sequenced input: PBMCs. The receptor's source is a woman aged 55-69 years in good health and CMV-seronegative. CDR3 in DNA: TGTGCCAGCAGCTTAGCTGGGACTAGCGGTGTCGGGGAGCTGTTTTTT. Translated: CASSLAGTSGVGELFF.